The source of this T cell receptor (beta chain) is a study of shared clonotypes between healthy human individuals. The assay was immunoSEQ multiplex PCR, and TCRdb's table has in-frame clones only and misses some. The table lists about 1.1 million clones, around three quarters of them singletons. Sequenced input: memory CD4+ T cells from PBMCs. Subset indicated: CD45RA-negative fraction. The sequence was obtained from a man between 18 and 35 years old in good health. Some clones in this sample may be carry-over from other donors' samples.

The CDR3 here is CASSSTGDVSTGELFF. The CDR3 DNA reads TGTGCCAGCAGCTCAACAGGGGACGTGAGCACCGGGGAGCTGTTTTTT. The J gene is TRBJ2-2, the V gene TRBV7-2, with 7 bases lining up with TRBD1. Per germline, CDR1 SGHTA and CDR2 FQGNSA. This CDR3 contains 16 residues. Unmatched junction bases numbered 9, after V lost 4 bases and J lost 4 bases.